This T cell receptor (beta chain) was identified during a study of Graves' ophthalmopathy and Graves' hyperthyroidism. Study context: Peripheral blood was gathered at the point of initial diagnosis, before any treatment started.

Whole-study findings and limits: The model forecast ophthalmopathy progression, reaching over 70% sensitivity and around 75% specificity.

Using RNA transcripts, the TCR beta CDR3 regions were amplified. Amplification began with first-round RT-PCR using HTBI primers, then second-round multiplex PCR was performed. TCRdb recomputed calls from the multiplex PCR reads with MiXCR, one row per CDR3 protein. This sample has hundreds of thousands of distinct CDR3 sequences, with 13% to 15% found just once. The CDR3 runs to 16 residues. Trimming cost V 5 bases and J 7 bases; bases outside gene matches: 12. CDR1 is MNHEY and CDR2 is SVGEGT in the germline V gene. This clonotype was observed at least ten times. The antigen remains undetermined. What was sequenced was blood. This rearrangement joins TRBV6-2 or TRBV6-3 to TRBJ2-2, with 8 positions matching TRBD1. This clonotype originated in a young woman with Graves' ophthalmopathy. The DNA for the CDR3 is TGTGCCAGCAGTCAGCTGGGACAGGAGGGCAACGGGGAGCTGTTTTTT. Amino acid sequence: CASSQLGQEGNGELFF.